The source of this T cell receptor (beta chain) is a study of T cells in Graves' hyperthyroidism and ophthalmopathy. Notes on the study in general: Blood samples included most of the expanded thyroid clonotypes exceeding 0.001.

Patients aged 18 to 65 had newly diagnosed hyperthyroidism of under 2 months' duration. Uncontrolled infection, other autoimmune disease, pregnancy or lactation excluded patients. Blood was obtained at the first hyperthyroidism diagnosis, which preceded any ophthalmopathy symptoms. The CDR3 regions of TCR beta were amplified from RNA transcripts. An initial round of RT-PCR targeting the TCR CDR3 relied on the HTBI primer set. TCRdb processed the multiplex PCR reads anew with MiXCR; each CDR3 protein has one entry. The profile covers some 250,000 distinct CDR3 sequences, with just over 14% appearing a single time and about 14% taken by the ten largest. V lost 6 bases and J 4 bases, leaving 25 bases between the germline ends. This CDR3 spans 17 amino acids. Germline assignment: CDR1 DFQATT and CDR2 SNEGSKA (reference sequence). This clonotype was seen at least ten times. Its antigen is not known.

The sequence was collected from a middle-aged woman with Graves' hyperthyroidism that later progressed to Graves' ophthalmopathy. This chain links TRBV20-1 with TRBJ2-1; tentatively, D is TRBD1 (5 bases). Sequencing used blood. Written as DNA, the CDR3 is TGCAGTGCCAGCCATGTTGACAGTTTTCCCACTTACAATGAGCAGTTCTTC. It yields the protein CSASHVDSFPTYNEQFF.